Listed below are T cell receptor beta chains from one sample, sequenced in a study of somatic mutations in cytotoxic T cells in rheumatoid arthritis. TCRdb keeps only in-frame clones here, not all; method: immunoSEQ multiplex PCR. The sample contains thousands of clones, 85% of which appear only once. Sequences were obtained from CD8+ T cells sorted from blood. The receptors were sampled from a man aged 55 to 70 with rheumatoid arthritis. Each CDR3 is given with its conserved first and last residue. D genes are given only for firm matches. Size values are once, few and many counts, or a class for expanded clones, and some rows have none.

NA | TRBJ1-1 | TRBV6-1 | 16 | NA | CASSGPGGGENTEAFF | TGTGCCAGCAGTGGACCGGGTGGGGGGGAGAACACTGAAGCTTTCTTT
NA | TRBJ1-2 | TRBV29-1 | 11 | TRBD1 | CSARTGYGYTF | TGCAGCGCCCGGACAGGGTATGGCTACACCTTC
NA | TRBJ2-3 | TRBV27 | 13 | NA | CASSGERGDTQYF | TGTGCCAGCAGTGGGGAAAGGGGGGATACGCAGTATTTT
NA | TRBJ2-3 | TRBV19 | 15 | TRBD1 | CASSIGGQGSDTQYF | TGTGCCAGTAGTATCGGGGGACAGGGGTCTGATACGCAGTATTTT
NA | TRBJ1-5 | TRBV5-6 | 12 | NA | CASSFGQRPQHF | TGTGCCAGCAGCTTCGGACAGAGGCCCCAGCATTTT
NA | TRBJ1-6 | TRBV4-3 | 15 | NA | CASSQETRAGPPLHF | TGCGCCAGCAGCCAAGAAACCAGGGCCGGCCCCCCCCTCCACTTT
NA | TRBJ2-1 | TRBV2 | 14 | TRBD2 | CAPRAVAGHNEQFF | TGTGCCCCTAGAGCGGTAGCGGGGCACAATGAGCAGTTCTTC
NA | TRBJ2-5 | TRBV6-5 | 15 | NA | CASSYSVTGKETQYF | TGTGCCAGCAGTTACTCGGTTACGGGGAAAGAGACCCAGTACTTC
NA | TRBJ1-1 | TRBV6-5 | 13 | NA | CASSYSRLTEAFF | TGTGCCAGCAGTTACTCGAGGTTAACTGAAGCTTTCTTT
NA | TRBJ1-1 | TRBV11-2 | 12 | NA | CASSLVGAEAFF | TGTGCCAGCAGCTTAGTAGGGGCTGAAGCTTTCTTC
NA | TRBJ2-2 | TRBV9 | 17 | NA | CASSVKSEEPRTGELFF | TGTGCCAGCAGCGTAAAGTCGGAGGAGCCGAGGACCGGGGAGCTGTTTTTT
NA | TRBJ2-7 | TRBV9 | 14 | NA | CASSDRPTGYEQYF | TGTGCCAGCAGCGACCGCCCAACCGGCTACGAGCAGTACTTC
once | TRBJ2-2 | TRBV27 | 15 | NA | CASSFYSTNTGELFF | TGTGCCAGCAGTTTCTACTCTACGAACACCGGGGAGCTGTTTTTT
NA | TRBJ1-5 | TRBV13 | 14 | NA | CASSLGSGAQPQHF | TGTGCCAGCAGCTTAGGTTCAGGTGCTCAGCCCCAGCATTTT
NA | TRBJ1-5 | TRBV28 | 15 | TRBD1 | CASIKGTGLNQPQHF | TGTGCCAGCATCAAAGGGACAGGACTCAATCAGCCCCAGCATTTT
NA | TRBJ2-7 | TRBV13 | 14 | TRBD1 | CASSPGQGSDEQYF | TGTGCCAGCAGCCCAGGACAGGGGTCGGACGAGCAGTACTTC
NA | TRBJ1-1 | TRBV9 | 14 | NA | CASSVAGDLSEAFF | TGTGCCAGCAGCGTTGCAGGGGACCTCTCTGAAGCTTTCTTT
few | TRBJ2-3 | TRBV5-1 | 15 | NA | CASSLFGGNTDTQYF | TGCGCCAGCAGCTTGTTTGGCGGAAACACAGATACGCAGTATTTT
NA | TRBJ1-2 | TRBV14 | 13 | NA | CASSQVDSYGYTF | TGTGCCAGCAGCCAAGTGGACTCCTATGGCTACACCTTC
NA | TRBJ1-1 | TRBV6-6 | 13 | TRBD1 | CASSLEGQVYTLF | TGTGCCAGCAGTCTCGAGGGACAGGTGTATACTCTCTTT
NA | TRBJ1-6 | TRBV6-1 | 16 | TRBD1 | CASSESGQGANSPLHF | TGTGCCAGCAGTGAATCGGGACAGGGGGCTAATTCACCCCTCCACTTT
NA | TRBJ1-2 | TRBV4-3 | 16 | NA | CASSQDREAVNYGYTF | TGCGCCAGCAGCCAAGATCGTGAGGCCGTGAACTATGGCTACACCTTC
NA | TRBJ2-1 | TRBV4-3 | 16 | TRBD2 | CASSQDQAGGYNEQFF | TGCGCCAGCAGCCAAGATCAAGCGGGGGGGTACAATGAGCAGTTCTTC
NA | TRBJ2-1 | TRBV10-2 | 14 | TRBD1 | CASRGGQGYNEQFF | TGCGCCAGCAGGGGGGGACAGGGATACAATGAGCAGTTCTTC
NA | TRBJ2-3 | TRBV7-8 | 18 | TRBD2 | CASSGRRGLAGNSDTQYF | TGTGCCAGCAGCGGACGGAGGGGACTAGCGGGGAACTCAGATACGCAGTATTTT
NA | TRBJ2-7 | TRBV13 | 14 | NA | CASSSGLHSYEQYF | TGTGCCAGCAGCTCGGGACTGCACTCCTACGAGCAGTACTTC
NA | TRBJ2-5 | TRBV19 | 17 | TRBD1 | CASSMGQPLPLQETQYF | TGTGCCAGTAGTATGGGACAGCCCCTTCCACTACAAGAGACCCAGTACTTC
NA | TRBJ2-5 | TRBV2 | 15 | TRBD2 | CASNGLAGLQETQYF | TGTGCCAGCAACGGACTAGCGGGCCTTCAAGAGACCCAGTACTTC
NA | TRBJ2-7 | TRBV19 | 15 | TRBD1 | CASSIGQGLGYEQYF | TGTGCCAGTAGTATCGGACAGGGGCTGGGCTACGAGCAGTACTTC
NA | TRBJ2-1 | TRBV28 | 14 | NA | CASRLPGTNNEQFF | TGTGCCAGCAGACTACCCGGGACAAACAATGAGCAGTTCTTC
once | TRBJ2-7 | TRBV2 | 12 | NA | CASIGETYEQYF | TGTGCCAGCATCGGGGAGACCTACGAGCAGTACTTC
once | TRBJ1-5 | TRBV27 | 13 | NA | CASSPVSGQPQHF | TGTGCCAGCAGCCCAGTCAGCGGTCAGCCCCAGCATTTT
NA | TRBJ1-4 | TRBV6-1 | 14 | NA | CASSEEGASEKLFF | TGTGCCAGCAGTGAAGAAGGAGCATCAGAAAAACTGTTTTTT
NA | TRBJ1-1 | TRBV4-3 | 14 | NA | CASSQSRAGSEAFF | TGCGCCAGCAGCCAATCCCGAGCCGGGTCTGAAGCTTTCTTT
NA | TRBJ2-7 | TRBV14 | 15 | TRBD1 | CASSQPGQGTYEQYF | TGTGCCAGCAGCCAGCCGGGACAGGGCACCTACGAGCAGTACTTC
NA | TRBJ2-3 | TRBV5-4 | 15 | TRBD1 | CASSGGQAVTDTQYF | TGTGCCAGCAGCGGGGGACAGGCGGTCACAGATACGCAGTATTTT
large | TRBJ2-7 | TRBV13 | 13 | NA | CASSHAVSYEQYF | TGTGCCAGCAGCCATGCAGTCTCCTACGAGCAGTACTTC
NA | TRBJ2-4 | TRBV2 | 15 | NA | CASSEAGGTKNIQYF | TGTGCCAGCAGCGAGGCAGGGGGGACCAAAAACATTCAGTACTTC
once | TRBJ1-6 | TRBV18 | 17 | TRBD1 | CASSTTGPSSYNSPLHF | TGTGCCAGCTCAACGACAGGGCCAAGCTCCTATAATTCACCCCTCCACTTT
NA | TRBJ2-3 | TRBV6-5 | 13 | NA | CASSYRGTDTQYF | TGTGCCAGCAGTTACCGAGGGACAGATACGCAGTATTTT
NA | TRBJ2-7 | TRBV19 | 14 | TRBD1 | CASRPGQGAYEQYF | TGTGCCAGCCGACCGGGACAGGGGGCCTACGAGCAGTACTTC
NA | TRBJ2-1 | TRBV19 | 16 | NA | CASSISIGTMYNEQFF | TGTGCCAGTAGTATATCGATCGGGACAATGTACAATGAGCAGTTCTTC
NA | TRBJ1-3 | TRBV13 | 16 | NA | CASSSSTGRGGNTIYF | TGTGCCAGCAGCTCGAGCACGGGGCGGGGCGGAAACACCATATATTTT
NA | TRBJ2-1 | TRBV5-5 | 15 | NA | CASSSQALSYNEQFF | TGTGCCAGCAGCTCCCAGGCTCTCTCCTACAATGAGCAGTTCTTC
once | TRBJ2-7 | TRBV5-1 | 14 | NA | CASSLAFRSNEQYF | TGCGCCAGCAGCTTGGCCTTCAGGTCGAACGAGCAGTACTTC